This is a list of T cell receptor beta chains from one sample in a study of regulatory T cells in long-lasting Graves disease. TCRdb analysed the multiplex PCR reads with MiXCR anew, one entry per CDR3 protein. The sample consists of 400,000 to 500,000 distinct CDR3 sequences, about a sixth of them appearing once. These data were also filed under a second study, of T cells in Graves' hyperthyroidism and ophthalmopathy.

Specimen: peripheral blood mononuclear cells (PBMCs), collected at new diagnosis, from a patient treated with antithyroid drugs. These receptors all stem from a woman in her late teens or twenties with Graves disease. Each CDR3 is given with its conserved first and last residue. D genes are given only for firm matches. Expanded clones get a size class; other rows say once, few or many, or leave the size out.

>TRBV20-1|.|TRBD2|TRBJ2-2
CSAREQREGRGELFF
TGCAGTGCTAGAGAGCAGCGGGAGGGCCGGGGGGAGCTGTTTTTT
>TRBV3-1|many|.|TRBJ1-1
CASSLATPGTEAFF
TGTGCCAGCAGTCTCGCGACGCCGGGGACTGAAGCTTTCTTT
>TRBV28|.|TRBD1|TRBJ1-5
CASTSLGQRNQPQHF
TGTGCCAGCACTTCTTTGGGACAGCGCAATCAGCCCCAGCATTTT
>TRBV4-2|many|TRBD2|TRBJ2-1
CASSHPTSEGTPHNEQFF
TGTGCCAGCAGCCACCCAACTAGCGAAGGGACCCCCCACAATGAGCAGTTCTTC
>TRBV5-1|.|.|TRBJ2-1
CASSSELFTRNEQFF
TGCGCCAGCAGCTCCGAACTCTTTACACGCAATGAGCAGTTCTTC
>TRBV7-9|many|TRBD1|TRBJ1-1
CASSFYRGNTEAFF
TGTGCCAGCAGCTTCTACAGGGGGAACACTGAAGCTTTCTTT
>TRBV11-2|many|.|TRBJ2-7
CASSLVRVSGEQYF
TGTGCCAGCAGCTTAGTGCGGGTCTCGGGCGAGCAGTACTTC
>TRBV3-1|many|.|TRBJ2-3
CASSKNTDTQYF
TGTGCCAGCAGCAAAAACACAGATACGCAGTATTTT
>TRBV28|.|.|TRBJ2-1
CASSLWGGGSKVDEQFF
TGTGCCAGCAGTTTATGGGGAGGAGGGAGCAAAGTGGATGAGCAGTTCTTC
>TRBV6-1|few|TRBD2|TRBJ2-1
CASNGTSGRNEQFF
TGTGCCAGCAACGGGACTAGCGGGAGGAATGAGCAGTTCTTC
>TRBV28|many|.|TRBJ2-3
CASRPGNTDTQYF
TGTGCCAGCAGACCCGGAAACACAGATACGCAGTATTTT
>TRBV29-1|many|TRBD1|TRBJ2-3
CSVGRLPGTGSTDTQYF
TGCAGCGTCGGAAGACTCCCGGGGACAGGGAGCACAGATACGCAGTATTTT
>TRBV18|.|TRBD2|TRBJ2-5
CASSRLAGNQETQYF
TGTGCCAGCTCAAGACTAGCGGGGAACCAAGAGACCCAGTACTTC
>TRBV7-9|.|.|TRBJ1-1
CASSLVPVNTEAFF
TGTGCCAGCAGCTTGGTTCCTGTGAACACTGAAGCTTTCTTT
>TRBV2|few|TRBD2|TRBJ2-3
CASGGRATDTQYF
TGTGCCAGTGGCGGGAGGGCCACAGATACGCAGTATTTT
>TRBV30|many|TRBD2|TRBJ2-1
CAWTGLARNEQFF
TGTGCCTGGACGGGACTAGCTAGGAATGAGCAGTTCTTC
>TRBV15|.|.|TRBJ1-1
CATSREAEANTEAFF
TGTGCCACCAGCAGAGAGGCAGAAGCGAACACTGAAGCTTTCTTT
>TRBV7-9|many|.|TRBJ1-1
CASSPPDVTNTEAFF
TGTGCCAGCAGCCCACCTGACGTAACAAACACTGAAGCTTTCTTT
>TRBV30|.|TRBD2|TRBJ2-1
CAWSFWAGGDEQFF
TGTGCCTGGAGTTTTTGGGCGGGAGGGGATGAGCAGTTCTTC
>TRBV28|few|TRBD1|TRBJ1-2
CASSKDRGEANYGYTF
TGTGCCAGCAGTAAGGACAGGGGTGAGGCTAACTATGGCTACACCTTC
>TRBV7-9|few|.|TRBJ2-1
CASSPRTESNYNEQFF
TGTGCCAGCAGCCCGCGGACGGAATCCAACTACAATGAGCAGTTCTTC
>TRBV5-1|many|TRBD2|TRBJ2-7
CASSLRAGAYEQYF
TGCGCCAGCAGCTTGCGTGCGGGAGCCTACGAGCAGTACTTC
>TRBV28|many|TRBD1|TRBJ2-7
CASRDSLSYEQYF
TGTGCCAGCCGGGACAGCCTCTCCTACGAGCAGTACTTC
>TRBV19|few|.|TRBJ1-2
CASSSSTDSGYGYTF
TGTGCCAGTAGTTCCAGCACCGACAGTGGCTATGGCTACACCTTC
>TRBV3-1|.|.|TRBJ1-3
CASSSGAGNTIYF
TGTGCCAGCAGTTCCGGGGCCGGGAACACCATATATTTT
>TRBV7-9|few|.|TRBJ2-3
CASSLYGSSTDTQYF
TGTGCCAGCAGCTTATACGGCAGTTCCACAGATACGCAGTATTTT
>TRBV3-1|many|TRBD1|TRBJ2-5
CASSQGPGGPKQYF
TGTGCCAGCAGCCAAGGTCCAGGGGGCCCAAAGCAGTACTTC
>TRBV19|few|TRBD2|TRBJ2-5
CATSMGLAEETQYF
TGTGCCACCTCGATGGGACTAGCGGAAGAGACCCAGTACTTC
>TRBV6-2/TRBV6-3|.|.|TRBJ2-1
CATEGNYHHEQFF
TGTGCCACCGAGGGAAATTATCACCATGAGCAGTTCTTC
>TRBV3-1|many|TRBD2|TRBJ2-7
CASSQTSGGSYEQYF
TGTGCCAGCAGCCAAACTAGCGGGGGATCCTACGAGCAGTACTTC